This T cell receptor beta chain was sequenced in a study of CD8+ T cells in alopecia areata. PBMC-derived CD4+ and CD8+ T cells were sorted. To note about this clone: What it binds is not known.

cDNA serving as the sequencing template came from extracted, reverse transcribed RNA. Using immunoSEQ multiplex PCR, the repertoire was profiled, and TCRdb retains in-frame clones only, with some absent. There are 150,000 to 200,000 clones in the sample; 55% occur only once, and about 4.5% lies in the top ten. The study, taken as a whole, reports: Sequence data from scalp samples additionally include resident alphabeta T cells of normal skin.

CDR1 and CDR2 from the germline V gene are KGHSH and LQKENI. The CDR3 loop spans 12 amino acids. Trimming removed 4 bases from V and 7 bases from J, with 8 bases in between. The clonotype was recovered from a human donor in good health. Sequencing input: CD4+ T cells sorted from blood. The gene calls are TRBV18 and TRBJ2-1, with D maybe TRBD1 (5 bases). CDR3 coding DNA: TGTGCCAGCTCACTTCAGGGAAATGAGCAGTTCTTC. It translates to CASSLQGNEQFF.